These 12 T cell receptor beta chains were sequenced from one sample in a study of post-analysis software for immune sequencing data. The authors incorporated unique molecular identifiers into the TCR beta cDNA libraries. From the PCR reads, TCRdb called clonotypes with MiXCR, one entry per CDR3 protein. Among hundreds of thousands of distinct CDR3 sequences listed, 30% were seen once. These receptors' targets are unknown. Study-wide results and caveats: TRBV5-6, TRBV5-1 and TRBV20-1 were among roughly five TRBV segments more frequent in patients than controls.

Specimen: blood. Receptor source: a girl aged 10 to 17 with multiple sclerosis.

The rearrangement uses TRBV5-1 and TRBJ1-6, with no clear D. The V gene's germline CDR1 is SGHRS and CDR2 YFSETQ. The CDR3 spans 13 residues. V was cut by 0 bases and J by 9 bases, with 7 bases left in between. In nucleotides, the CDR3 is TGCGCCAGCAGCTTGGTCCTGTTTTCACCCCTCCACTTT. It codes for CASSLVLFSPLHF. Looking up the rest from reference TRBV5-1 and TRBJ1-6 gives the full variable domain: KAGVTQTPRYLIKTRGQQVTLSCSPISGHRSVSWYQQTPGQGLQFLFEYFSETQRNKGNFPGRFSGRQFSNSRSEMNVSTLELGDSALYLCASSLVLFSPLHFGNGTRLTVT.

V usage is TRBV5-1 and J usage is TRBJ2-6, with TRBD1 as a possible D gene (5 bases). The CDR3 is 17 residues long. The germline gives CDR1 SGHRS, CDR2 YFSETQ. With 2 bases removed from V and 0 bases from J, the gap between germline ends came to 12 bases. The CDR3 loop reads CASSLQTASSGANVLTF. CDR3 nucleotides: TGCGCCAGCAGCTTACAGACAGCTTCCTCTGGGGCCAACGTCCTGACTTTC.

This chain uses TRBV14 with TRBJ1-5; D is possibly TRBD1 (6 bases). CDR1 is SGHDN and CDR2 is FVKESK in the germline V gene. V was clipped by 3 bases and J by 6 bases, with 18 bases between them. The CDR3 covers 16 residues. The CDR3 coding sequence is TGTGCCAGCAGCCACCGGGACATGTTAGGAGGTCAGCCCCAGCATTTT. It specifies CASSHRDMLGGQPQHF.

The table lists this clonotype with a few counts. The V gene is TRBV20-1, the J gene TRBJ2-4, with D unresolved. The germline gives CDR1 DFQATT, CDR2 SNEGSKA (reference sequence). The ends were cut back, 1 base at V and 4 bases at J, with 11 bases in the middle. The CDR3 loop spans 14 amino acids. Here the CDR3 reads CSARVPRAKNIQYF. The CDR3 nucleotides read TGCAGTGCTAGAGTGCCCAGAGCAAAAAACATTCAGTACTTC.

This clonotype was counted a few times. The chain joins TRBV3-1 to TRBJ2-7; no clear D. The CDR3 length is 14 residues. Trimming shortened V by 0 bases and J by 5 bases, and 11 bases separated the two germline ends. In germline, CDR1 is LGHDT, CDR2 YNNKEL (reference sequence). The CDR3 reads CASSQEGPWDEQYF. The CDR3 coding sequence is TGTGCCAGCAGCCAAGAGGGCCCCTGGGACGAGCAGTACTTC.

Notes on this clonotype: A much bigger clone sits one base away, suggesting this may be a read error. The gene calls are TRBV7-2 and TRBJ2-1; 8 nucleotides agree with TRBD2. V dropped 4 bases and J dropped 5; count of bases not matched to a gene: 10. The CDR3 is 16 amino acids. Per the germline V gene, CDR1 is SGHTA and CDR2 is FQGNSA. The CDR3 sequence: CTSSSRLARSNNEQFF. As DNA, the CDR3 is TGTACCAGCAGCTCCCGACTAGCGAGATCTAACAATGAGCAGTTCTTC. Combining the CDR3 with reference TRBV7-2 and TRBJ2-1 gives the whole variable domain GAGVSQSPSNKVTEKGKDVELRCDPISGHTALYWYRQSLGQGLEFLIYFQGNSAPDKSGLPSDRFSAERTGGSVSTLTIQRTQQEDSAVYLCTSSSRLARSNNEQFFGPGTRLTVL.

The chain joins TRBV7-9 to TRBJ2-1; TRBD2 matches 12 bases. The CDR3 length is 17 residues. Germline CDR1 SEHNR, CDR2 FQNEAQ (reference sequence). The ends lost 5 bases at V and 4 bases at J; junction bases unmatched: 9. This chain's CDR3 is CASSAGTSGLKYNEQFF. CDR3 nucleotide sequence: TGTGCCAGCAGCGCCGGGACTAGCGGGCTGAAATACAATGAGCAGTTCTTC. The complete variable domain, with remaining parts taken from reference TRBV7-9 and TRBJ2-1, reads DTGVSQNPRHKITKRGQNVTFRCDPISEHNRLYWYRQTLGQGPEFLTYFQNEAQLEKSRLLSDRFSAERPKGSFSTLEIQRTEQGDSAMYLCASSAGTSGLKYNEQFFGPGTRLTVL.

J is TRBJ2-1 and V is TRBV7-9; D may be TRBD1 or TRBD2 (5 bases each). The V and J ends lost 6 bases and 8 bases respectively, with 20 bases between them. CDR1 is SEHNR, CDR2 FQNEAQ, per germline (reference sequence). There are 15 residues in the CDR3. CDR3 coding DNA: TGTGCCAGCAGTTACAGAAGGGTGGGGCGGGATGAGCAGTTCTTC. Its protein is CASSYRRVGRDEQFF. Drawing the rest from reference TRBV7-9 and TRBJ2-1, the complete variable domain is DTGVSQNPRHKITKRGQNVTFRCDPISEHNRLYWYRQTLGQGPEFLTYFQNEAQLEKSRLLSDRFSAERPKGSFSTLEIQRTEQGDSAMYLCASSYRRVGRDEQFFGPGTRLTVL.

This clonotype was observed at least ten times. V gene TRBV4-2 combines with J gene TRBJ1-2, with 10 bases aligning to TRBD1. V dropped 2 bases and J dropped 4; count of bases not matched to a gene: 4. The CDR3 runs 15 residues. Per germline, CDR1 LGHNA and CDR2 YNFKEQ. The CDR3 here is CASSQRTGGSYGYTF. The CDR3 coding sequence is TGTGCCAGCAGCCAAAGGACAGGGGGTTCCTATGGCTACACCTTC.

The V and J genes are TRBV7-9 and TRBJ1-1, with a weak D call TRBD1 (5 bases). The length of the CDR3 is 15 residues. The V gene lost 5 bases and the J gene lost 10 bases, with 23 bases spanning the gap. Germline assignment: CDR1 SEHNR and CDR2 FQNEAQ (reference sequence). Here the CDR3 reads CASSKGVAGNQGAFF. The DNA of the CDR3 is TGTGCCAGCAGCAAAGGGGTTGCAGGGAATCAGGGAGCTTTCTTT.

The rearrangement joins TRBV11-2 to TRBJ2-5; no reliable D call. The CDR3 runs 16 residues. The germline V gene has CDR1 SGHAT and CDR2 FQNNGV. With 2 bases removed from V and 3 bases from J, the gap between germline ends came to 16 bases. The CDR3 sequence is CASSLRPSPREETQYF. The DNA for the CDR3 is TGTGCCAGCAGCTTACGGCCATCACCACGGGAAGAGACCCAGTACTTC.

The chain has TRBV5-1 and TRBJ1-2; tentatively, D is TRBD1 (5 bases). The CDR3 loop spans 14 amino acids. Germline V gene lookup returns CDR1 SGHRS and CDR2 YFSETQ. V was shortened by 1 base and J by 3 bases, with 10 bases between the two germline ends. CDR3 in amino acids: CASSLSDSYYGYTF. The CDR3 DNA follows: TGCGCCAGCAGCTTGTCTGACAGCTACTATGGCTACACCTTC. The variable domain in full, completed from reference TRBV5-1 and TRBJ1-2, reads KAGVTQTPRYLIKTRGQQVTLSCSPISGHRSVSWYQQTPGQGLQFLFEYFSETQRNKGNFPGRFSGRQFSNSRSEMNVSTLELGDSALYLCASSLSDSYYGYTFGSGTRLTVV.